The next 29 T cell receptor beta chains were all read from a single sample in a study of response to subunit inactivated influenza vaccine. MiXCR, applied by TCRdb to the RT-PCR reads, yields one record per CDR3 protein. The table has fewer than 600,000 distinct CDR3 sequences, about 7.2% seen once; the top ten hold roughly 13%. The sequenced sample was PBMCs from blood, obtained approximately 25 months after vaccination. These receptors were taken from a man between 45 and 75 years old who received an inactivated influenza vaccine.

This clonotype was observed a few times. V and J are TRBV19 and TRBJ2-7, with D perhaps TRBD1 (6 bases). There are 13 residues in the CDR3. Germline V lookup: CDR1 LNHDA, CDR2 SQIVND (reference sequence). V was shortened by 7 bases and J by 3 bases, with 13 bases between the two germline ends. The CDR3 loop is CASNPQQGYEQYF. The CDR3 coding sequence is TGTGCCAGTAACCCACAACAGGGCTACGAGCAGTACTTC. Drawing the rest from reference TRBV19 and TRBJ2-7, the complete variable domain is DGGITQSPKYLFRKEGQNVTLSCEQNLNHDAMYWYRQDPGQGLRLIYYSQIVNDFQKGDIAEGYSVSREKKESFPLTVTSAQKNPTAFYLCASNPQQGYEQYFGPGTRLTVT.

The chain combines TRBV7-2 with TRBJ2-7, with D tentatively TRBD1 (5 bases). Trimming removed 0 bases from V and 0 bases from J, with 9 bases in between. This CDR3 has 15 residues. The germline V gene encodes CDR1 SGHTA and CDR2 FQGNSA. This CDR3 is CASSLAGLSSYEQYF. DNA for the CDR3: TGTGCCAGCAGCTTAGCGGGGCTTAGCTCCTACGAGCAGTACTTC.

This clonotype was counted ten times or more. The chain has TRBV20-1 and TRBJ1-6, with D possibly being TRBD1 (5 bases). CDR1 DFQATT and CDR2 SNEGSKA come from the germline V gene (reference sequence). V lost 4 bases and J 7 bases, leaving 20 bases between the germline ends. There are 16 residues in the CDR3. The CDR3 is CSATRFMAGLNSPLHF. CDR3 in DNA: TGCAGTGCTACTCGATTTATGGCAGGGTTGAATTCACCCCTCCACTTT.

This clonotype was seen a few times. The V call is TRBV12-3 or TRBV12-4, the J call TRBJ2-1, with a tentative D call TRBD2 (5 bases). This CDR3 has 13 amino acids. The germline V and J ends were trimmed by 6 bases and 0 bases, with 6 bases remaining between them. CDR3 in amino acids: CASRSGSYNEQFF. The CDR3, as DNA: TGTGCCAGCAGGAGCGGCTCCTACAATGAGCAGTTCTTC.

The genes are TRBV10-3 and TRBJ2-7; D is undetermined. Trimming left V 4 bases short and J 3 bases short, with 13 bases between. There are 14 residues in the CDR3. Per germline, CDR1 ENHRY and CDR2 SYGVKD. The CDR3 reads CAISVHKGRYEQYF. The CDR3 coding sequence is TGTGCCATCAGTGTTCATAAAGGACGCTACGAGCAGTACTTC.

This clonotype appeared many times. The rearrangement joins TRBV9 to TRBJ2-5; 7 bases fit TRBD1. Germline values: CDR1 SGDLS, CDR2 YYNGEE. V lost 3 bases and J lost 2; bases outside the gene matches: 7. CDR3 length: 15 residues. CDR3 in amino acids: CASSAGTVIQETQYF. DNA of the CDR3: TGTGCCAGCAGCGCAGGGACAGTAATTCAAGAGACCCAGTACTTC.

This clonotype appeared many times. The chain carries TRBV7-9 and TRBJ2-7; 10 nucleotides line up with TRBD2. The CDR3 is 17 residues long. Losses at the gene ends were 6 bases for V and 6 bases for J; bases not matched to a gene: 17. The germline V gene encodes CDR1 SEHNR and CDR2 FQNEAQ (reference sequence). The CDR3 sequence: CASRGGASGRLGSEQYF. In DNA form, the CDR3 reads TGTGCCAGCAGGGGGGGGGCTAGCGGGAGACTTGGCTCCGAGCAGTACTTC. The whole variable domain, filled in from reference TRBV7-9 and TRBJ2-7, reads DTGVSQNPRHKITKRGQNVTFRCDPISEHNRLYWYRQTLGQGPEFLTYFQNEAQLEKSRLLSDRFSAERPKGSFSTLEIQRTEQGDSAMYLCASRGGASGRLGSEQYFGPGTRLTVT.

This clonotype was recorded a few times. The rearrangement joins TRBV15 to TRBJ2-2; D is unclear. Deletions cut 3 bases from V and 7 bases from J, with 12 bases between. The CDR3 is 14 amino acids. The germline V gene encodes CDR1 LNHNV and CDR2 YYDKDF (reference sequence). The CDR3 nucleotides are TGTGCCACCAGCAGGGATGTAGTAGACGGGGAGCTGTTTTTT. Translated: CATSRDVVDGELFF.

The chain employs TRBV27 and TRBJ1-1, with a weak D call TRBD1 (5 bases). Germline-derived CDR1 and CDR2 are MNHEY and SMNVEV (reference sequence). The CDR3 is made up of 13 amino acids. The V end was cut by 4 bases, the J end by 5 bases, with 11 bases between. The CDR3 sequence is CASSWGGRTEAFF. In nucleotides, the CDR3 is TGTGCCAGCAGTTGGGGGGGAAGAACTGAAGCTTTCTTT.

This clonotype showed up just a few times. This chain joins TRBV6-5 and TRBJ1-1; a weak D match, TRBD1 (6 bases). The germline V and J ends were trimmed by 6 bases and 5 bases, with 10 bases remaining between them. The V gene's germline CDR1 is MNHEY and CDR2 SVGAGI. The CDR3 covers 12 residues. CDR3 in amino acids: CASRNRVTEAFF. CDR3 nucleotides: TGTGCCAGCAGAAACAGGGTAACTGAAGCTTTCTTT.

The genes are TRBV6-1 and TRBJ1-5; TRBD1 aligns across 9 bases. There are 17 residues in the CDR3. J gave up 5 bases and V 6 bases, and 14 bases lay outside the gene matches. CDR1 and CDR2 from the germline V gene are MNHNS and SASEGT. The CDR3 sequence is CASRARHRDRVYQPQHF. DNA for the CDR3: TGTGCCAGCAGAGCGCGTCACCGGGACAGGGTGTATCAGCCCCAGCATTTT.

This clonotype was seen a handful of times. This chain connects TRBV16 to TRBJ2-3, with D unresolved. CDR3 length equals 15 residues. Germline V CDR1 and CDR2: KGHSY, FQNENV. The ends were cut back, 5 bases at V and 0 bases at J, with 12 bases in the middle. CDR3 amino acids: CASSASRTSTDTQYF. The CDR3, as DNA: TGTGCCAGCAGCGCGTCCCGAACTAGCACAGATACGCAGTATTTT.

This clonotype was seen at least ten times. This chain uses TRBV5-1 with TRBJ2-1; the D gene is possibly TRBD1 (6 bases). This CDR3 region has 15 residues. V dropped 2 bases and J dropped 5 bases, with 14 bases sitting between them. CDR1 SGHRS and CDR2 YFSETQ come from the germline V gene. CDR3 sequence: CASSFGGTNNNEQFF. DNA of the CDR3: TGCGCCAGCAGCTTCGGTGGGACAAATAACAATGAGCAGTTCTTC.

DNA for the CDR3: TGCGCCAGCAGCACCACAGGGAGCGTCACCGGGGAGCTGTTTTTT. This codes for CASSTTGSVTGELFF. The genes are TRBV5-1 and TRBJ2-2; D is possibly TRBD1 (6 bases). In germline, CDR1 is SGHRS, CDR2 YFSETQ. V was pared by 4 bases and J by 4 bases, with 14 bases between. CDR3 length: 15 residues.

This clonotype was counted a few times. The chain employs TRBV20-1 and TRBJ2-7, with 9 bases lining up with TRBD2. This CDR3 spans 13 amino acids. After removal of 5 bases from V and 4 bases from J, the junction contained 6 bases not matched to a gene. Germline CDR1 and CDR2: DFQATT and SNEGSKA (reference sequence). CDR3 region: CSALLAGDYEQYF. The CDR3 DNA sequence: TGCAGTGCTCTTTTAGCGGGAGATTACGAGCAGTACTTC.

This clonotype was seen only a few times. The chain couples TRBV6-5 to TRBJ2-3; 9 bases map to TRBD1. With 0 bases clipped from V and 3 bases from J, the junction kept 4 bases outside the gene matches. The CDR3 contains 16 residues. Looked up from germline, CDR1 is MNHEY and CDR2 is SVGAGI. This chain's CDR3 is CASSYSGTGMTDTQYF. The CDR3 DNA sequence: TGTGCCAGCAGTTACTCCGGGACAGGGATGACAGATACGCAGTATTTT.

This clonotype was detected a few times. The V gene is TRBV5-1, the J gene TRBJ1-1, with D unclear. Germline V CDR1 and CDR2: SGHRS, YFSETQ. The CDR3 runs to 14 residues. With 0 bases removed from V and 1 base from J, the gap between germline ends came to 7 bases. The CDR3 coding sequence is TGCGCCAGCAGCTTGGAACCATCGAACACTGAAGCTTTCTTT. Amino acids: CASSLEPSNTEAFF.

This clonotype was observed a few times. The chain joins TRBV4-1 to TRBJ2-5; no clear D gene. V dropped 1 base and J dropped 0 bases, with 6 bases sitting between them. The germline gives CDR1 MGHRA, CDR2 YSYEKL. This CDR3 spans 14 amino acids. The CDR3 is CASSQVSYQETQYF. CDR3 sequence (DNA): TGCGCCAGCAGCCAAGTCAGCTACCAAGAGACCCAGTACTTC.

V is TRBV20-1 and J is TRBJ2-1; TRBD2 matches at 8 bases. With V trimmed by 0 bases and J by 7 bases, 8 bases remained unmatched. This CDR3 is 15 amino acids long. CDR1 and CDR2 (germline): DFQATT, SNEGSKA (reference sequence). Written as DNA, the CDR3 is TGCAGTGCTAGAGATTTAGCTAGCGGGTGGAATGAGCAGTTCTTC. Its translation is CSARDLASGWNEQFF.

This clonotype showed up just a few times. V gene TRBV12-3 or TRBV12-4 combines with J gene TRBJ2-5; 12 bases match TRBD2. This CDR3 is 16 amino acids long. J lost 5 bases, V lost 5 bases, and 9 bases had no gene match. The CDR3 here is CASSHLAGGPGETQYF. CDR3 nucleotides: TGTGCCAGCAGTCACCTAGCGGGAGGGCCCGGGGAGACCCAGTACTTC.

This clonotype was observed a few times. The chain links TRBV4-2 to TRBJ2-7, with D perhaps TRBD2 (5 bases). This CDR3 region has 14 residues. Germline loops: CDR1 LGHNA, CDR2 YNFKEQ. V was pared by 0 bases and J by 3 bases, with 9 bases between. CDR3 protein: CASSQEGRDYEQYF. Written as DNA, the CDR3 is TGTGCCAGCAGCCAAGAAGGACGGGACTACGAGCAGTACTTC.

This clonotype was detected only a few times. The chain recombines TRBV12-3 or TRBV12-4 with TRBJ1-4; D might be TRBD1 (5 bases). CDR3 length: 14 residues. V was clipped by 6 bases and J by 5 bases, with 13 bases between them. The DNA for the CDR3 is TGTGCCAGCAGACAAGGGGCTTCGAATGAAAAACTGTTTTTT. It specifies CASRQGASNEKLFF.

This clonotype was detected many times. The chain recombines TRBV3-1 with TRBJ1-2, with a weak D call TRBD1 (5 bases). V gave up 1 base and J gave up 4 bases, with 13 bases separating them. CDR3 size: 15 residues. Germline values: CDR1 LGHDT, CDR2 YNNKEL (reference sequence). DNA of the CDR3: TGTGCCAGCAGCCAAGGGTGGCAGGGAAGCTATGGCTACACCTTC. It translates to CASSQGWQGSYGYTF. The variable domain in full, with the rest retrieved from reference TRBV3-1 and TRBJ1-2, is DTAVSQTPKYLVTQMGNDKSIKCEQNLGHDTMYWYKQDSKKFLKIMFSYNNKELIINETVPNRFSPKSPDKAHLNLHINSLELGDSAVYFCASSQGWQGSYGYTFGSGTRLTVV.

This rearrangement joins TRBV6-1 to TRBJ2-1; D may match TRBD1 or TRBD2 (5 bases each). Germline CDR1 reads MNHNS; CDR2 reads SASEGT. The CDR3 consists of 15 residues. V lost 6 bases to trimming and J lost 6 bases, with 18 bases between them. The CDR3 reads CASSPGASGTNEQFF. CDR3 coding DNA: TGTGCCAGCAGCCCCGGGGCCAGTGGAACCAATGAGCAGTTCTTC.

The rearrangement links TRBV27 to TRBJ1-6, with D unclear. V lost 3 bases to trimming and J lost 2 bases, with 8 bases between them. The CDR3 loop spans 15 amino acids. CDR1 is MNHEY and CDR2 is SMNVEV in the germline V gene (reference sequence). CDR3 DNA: TGTGCCAGCAGTTTGAGATCGACCTATAATTCACCCCTCCACTTT. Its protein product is CASSLRSTYNSPLHF.

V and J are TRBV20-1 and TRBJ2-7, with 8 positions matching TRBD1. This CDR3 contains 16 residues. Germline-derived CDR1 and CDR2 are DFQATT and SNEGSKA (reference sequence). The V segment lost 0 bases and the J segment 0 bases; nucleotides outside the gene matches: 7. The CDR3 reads CSARDGQGPYSYEQYF. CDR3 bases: TGCAGTGCTAGAGACGGACAGGGACCTTACTCCTACGAGCAGTACTTC.

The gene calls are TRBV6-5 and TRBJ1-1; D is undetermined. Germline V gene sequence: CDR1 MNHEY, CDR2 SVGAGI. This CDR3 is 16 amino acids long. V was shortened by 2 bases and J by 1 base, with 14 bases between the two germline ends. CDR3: CASSYVLVQANTEAFF. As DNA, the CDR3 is TGTGCCAGCAGTTACGTATTGGTTCAGGCGAACACTGAAGCTTTCTTT.

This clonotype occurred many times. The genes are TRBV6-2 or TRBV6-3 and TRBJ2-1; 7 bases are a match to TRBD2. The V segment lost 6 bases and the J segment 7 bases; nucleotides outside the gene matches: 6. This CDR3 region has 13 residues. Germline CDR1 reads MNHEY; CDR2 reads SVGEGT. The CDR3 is CASRQTSKNEQFF. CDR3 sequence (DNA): TGTGCCAGCAGACAGACTAGCAAGAATGAGCAGTTCTTC.

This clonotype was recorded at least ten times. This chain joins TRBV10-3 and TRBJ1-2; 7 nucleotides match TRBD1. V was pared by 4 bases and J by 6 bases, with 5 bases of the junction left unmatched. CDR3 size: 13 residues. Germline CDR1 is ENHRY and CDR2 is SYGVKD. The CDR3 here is CAISGGQMDGYTF. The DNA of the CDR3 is TGTGCCATCAGTGGGGGACAGATGGATGGCTACACCTTC.